Listed below are T cell receptor beta chains from one sample, sequenced in a study of cytomegalovirus exposure and HLA in healthy donors. Generated by immunoSEQ multiplex PCR, the TCRdb table keeps only in-frame clones and is missing some. The data contain approximately 61,000 clones, approximately 80% of them seen just once; the ten biggest clones take up roughly 8%. Sequencing used PBMCs. The receptors here all came from a man aged 18 to 30 in good health and CMV-seropositive. Both conserved end residues are part of each CDR3. D genes are given only for firm matches. The listing skips clone size in some rows; elsewhere it reads once, few, many or a size class.

D gene	J gene	V gene	clone size	CDR3 DNA	CDR3 protein
-	TRBJ2-7	TRBV5-4	-	TGTGCCAGCAGCTTGGAGCTAGGGGGATACGAGCAGTACTTC	CASSLELGGYEQYF
TRBD1	TRBJ1-1	TRBV5-1	-	TGCGCCAGCAGCCGAGGCGGACAGGGGAACACTGAAGCTTTCTTT	CASSRGGQGNTEAFF
TRBD1	TRBJ2-2	TRBV28	-	TGTGCCAGCGGCCGGGACAGGACGCTCGGGGAGCTGTTTTTT	CASGRDRTLGELFF
-	TRBJ2-5	TRBV5-1	-	TGCGCCAGCAGCTTGAGGCCGGAGCTTGGGGAGACCCAGTACTTC	CASSLRPELGETQYF
TRBD1	TRBJ1-1	TRBV29-1	-	TGCAGCGTATTGGGACAGGGAAGGACTGAAGCCTTCTTT	CSVLGQGRTEAFF
-	TRBJ1-1	TRBV29-1	-	TGCAGCGGCGGGACGGGAAACACTGAAGCTTTCTTT	CSGGTGNTEAFF
TRBD1	TRBJ1-1	TRBV6-1	-	TGTGCCAGCAGTGAAGGGCGGAAGGGGGACAGTGACGCTTTCTTT	CASSEGRKGDSDAFF
TRBD1	TRBJ1-2	TRBV29-1	-	TGCAGCGTGGGACAGGGCGGGGGCTACACCTTC	CSVGQGGGYTF
-	TRBJ1-6	TRBV11-1	-	TGTGCCAGCACCTTAGGGTCTACTTCACCCCTCCACTTT	CASTLGSTSPLHF
-	TRBJ1-1	TRBV4-1	few	TGCGCCAGCAGCCAAGATAGGTCCAGGGGCACTGAAGCTTTCTTT	CASSQDRSRGTEAFF
TRBD1	TRBJ1-6	TRBV9	-	TGTGCCAGCAGCGTGGGACAGGGGGCACGGGGAAATTCACCCCTCCACTTT	CASSVGQGARGNSPLHF
TRBD1	TRBJ2-1	TRBV6-5	-	TGTGCCAGCAGTTACGCGACAGGGGACAATGAGCAGTTCTTC	CASSYATGDNEQFF
-	TRBJ1-2	TRBV4-1	-	TGCGCCAGCAGCCTTTCGATCCTAAATGGCTACACCTTC	CASSLSILNGYTF
TRBD2	TRBJ2-3	TRBV30	-	TGTGCCTGGGCACCAGCGGGGGTGGCAGATACGCAGTATTTT	CAWAPAGVADTQYF
TRBD1	TRBJ1-1	TRBV6-4	-	TGTGCCAGCAGTTCCGGGACAGGGTCGAACACTGAAGCTTTCTTT	CASSSGTGSNTEAFF
TRBD1	TRBJ2-1	TRBV5-1	few	TGCGCCAGCAGCCGATCTACTGGACAGGGGGCTGATGAGCAGTTCTTC	CASSRSTGQGADEQFF
TRBD1	TRBJ2-7	TRBV30	-	TGTGCCTGGAGTACCCGGGACAGGGGGCTCTACGAGCAGTACTTC	CAWSTRDRGLYEQYF
-	TRBJ2-3	TRBV30	once	TGTGCCTGGAGTGTACGGCGGAGGGCAACAGATACGCAGTATTTT	CAWSVRRRATDTQYF
-	TRBJ1-5	TRBV10-3	-	TGTGCCATCAGTGAGGCCGGGGAACAGCCCCAGCATTTT	CAISEAGEQPQHF
TRBD2	TRBJ2-5	TRBV5-6	-	TGTGCCAGCAGCTCGCGGGGGATCGCAGAGACCCAGTACTTC	CASSSRGIAETQYF
-	TRBJ1-1	TRBV30	-	TGTGCCTGGAGTGTAATAGGGGTTACTGAAGCTTTCTTT	CAWSVIGVTEAFF
-	TRBJ2-7	TRBV4-2	-	TGTGCCAGCAGCCAAGCCAGGTTTCCCTACGAGCAGTACTTC	CASSQARFPYEQYF
-	TRBJ1-5	TRBV28	-	TGTGCCAGCAGTTCCCGACAGCACGTCAGCCAGCCCCAGCATTTT	CASSSRQHVSQPQHF
-	TRBJ1-2	TRBV29-1	few	TGCAGCGTTGAGGAGGGGTACTATGGCTACACCTTC	CSVEEGYYGYTF
TRBD1	TRBJ2-7	TRBV5-1	-	TGCGCCAGCAGCTTGTCCGGACAGGGTGTCGAGCAGTACTTC	CASSLSGQGVEQYF
-	TRBJ1-2	TRBV7-6	-	TGTGCCAGCAGCTTAGCGGGGGGAAACTATGGCTACACCTTC	CASSLAGGNYGYTF
TRBD1	TRBJ1-1	TRBV29-1	once	TGCAGCGTTGTGGGCAGGGGGACCCACAACACTGAAGCTTTCTTT	CSVVGRGTHNTEAFF
-	TRBJ1-5	TRBV28	-	TGTGCCAGCAGTTTACGCCCCCAGGGCAATCAGCCCCAGCATTTT	CASSLRPQGNQPQHF
TRBD1	TRBJ1-1	TRBV30	-	TGTGCCTCAGACAGGGGAGGGGGCGAAGCTTTCTTT	CASDRGGGEAFF
TRBD1	TRBJ1-2	TRBV30	-	TGTGCCTGGGGACAGGGAAATGGCTACACCTTC	CAWGQGNGYTF
-	TRBJ1-1	TRBV28	medium-sized	TGTGCCAGCAGGGAAAGGGGCTTGAACACTGAAGCTTTCTTT	CASRERGLNTEAFF